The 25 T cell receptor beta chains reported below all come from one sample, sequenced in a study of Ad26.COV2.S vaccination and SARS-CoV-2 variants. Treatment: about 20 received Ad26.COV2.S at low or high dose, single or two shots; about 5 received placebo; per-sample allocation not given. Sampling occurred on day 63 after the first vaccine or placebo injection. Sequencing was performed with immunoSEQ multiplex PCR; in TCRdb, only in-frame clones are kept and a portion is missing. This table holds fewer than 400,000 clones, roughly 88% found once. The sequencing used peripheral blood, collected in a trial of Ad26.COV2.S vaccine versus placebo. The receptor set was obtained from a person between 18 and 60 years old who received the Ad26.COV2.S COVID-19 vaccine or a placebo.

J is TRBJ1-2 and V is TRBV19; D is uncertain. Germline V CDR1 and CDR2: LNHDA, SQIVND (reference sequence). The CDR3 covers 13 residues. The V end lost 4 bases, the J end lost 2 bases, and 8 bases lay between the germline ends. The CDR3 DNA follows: TGTGCCAGTAGTAAACGGGGAAACTATGGCTACACCTTC. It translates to CASSKRGNYGYTF. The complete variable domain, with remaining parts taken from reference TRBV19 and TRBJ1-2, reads DGGITQSPKYLFRKEGQNVTLSCEQNLNHDAMYWYRQDPGQGLRLIYYSQIVNDFQKGDIAEGYSVSREKKESFPLTVTSAQKNPTAFYLCASSKRGNYGYTFGSGTRLTVV.

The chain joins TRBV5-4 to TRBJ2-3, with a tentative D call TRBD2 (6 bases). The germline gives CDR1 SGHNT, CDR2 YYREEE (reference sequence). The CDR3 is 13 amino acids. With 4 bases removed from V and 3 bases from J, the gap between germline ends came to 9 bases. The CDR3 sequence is CASSDRETDTQYF. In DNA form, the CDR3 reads TGTGCCAGCAGCGACCGGGAGACAGATACGCAGTATTTT.

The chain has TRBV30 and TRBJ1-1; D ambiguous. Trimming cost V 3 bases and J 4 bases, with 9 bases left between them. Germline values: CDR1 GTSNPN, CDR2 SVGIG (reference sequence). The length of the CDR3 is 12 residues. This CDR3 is CAWRKGATEAFF. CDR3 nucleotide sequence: TGTGCCTGGAGGAAAGGCGCCACTGAAGCTTTCTTT.

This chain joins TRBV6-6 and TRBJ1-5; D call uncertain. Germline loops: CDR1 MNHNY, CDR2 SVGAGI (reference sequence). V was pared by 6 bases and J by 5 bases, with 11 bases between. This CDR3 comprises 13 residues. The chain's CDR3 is CASSRLTDQPQHF. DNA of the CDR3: TGTGCCAGCAGCAGGTTAACGGATCAGCCCCAGCATTTT.

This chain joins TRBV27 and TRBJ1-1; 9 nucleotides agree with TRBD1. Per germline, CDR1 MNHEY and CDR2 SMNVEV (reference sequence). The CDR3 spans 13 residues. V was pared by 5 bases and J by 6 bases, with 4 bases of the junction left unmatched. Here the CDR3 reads CASSTTGGPEAFF. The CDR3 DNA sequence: TGTGCCAGCAGTACCACAGGGGGCCCTGAAGCTTTCTTT.

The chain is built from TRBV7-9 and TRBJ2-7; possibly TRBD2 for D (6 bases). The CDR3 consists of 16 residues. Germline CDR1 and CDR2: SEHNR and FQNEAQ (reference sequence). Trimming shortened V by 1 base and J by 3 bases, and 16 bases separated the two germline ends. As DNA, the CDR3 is TGTGCCAGCAGCTTAGTTACGGGGGAAATCCACTACGAGCAGTACTTC. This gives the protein CASSLVTGEIHYEQYF. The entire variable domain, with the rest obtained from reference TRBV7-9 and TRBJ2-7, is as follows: DTGVSQNPRHKITKRGQNVTFRCDPISEHNRLYWYRQTLGQGPEFLTYFQNEAQLEKSRLLSDRFSAERPKGSFSTLEIQRTEQGDSAMYLCASSLVTGEIHYEQYFGPGTRLTVT.

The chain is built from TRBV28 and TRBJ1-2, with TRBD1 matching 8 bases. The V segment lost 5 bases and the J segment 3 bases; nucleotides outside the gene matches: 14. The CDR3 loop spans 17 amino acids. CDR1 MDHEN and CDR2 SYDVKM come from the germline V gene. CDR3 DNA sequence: TGTGCCAGCAGTCCAAATCCCGGGACAGGAGATGACTATGGCTACACCTTC. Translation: CASSPNPGTGDDYGYTF.

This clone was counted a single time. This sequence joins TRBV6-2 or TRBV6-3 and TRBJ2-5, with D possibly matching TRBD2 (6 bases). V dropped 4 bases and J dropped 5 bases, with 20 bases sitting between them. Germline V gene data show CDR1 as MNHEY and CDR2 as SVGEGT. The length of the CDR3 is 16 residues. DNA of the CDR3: TGTGCCAGCAGTTCCTCGAGGGTCGCTGGAGGGGAGACCCAGTACTTC. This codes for CASSSSRVAGGETQYF.

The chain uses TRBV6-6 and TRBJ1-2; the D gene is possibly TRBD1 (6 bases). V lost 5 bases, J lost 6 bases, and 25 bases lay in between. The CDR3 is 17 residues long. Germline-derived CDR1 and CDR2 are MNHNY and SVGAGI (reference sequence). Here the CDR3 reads CASSQSAGTPFWNGYTF. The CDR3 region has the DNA TGTGCCAGCAGTCAGAGCGCCGGGACACCTTTTTGGAATGGCTACACCTTC.

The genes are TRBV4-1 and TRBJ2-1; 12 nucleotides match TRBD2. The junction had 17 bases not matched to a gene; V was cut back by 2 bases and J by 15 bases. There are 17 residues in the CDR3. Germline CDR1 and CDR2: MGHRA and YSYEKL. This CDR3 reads CASSQTLELAGGLGLFF. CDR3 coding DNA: TGCGCCAGCAGCCAAACGCTAGAACTAGCGGGGGGCCTGGGGCTGTTCTTC.

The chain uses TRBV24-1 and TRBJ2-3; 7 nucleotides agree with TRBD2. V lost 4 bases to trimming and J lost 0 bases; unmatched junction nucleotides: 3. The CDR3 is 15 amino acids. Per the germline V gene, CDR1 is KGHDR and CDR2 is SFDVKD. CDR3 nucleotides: TGTGCCACCAGTGACCAGCGGGAAAGCACAGATACGCAGTATTTT. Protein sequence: CATSDQRESTDTQYF.

The CDR3 is CASSWDGENQPQHF. The CDR3 bases are TGCGCCAGCAGCTGGGACGGGGAAAATCAGCCCCAGCATTTT. V gene TRBV5-1 combines with J gene TRBJ1-5; perhaps TRBD1 as D (5 bases). The CDR3 extends over 14 amino acids. Germline loops: CDR1 SGHRS, CDR2 YFSETQ. Trimming removed 3 bases at V and 4 bases at J, with 11 bases between.

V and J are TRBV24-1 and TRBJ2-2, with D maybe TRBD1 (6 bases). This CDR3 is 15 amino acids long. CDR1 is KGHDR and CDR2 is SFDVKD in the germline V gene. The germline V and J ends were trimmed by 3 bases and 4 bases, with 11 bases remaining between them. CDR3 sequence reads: CATSDPSDSTGELFF. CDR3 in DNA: TGTGCCACCAGTGATCCATCGGACAGCACCGGGGAGCTGTTTTTT.

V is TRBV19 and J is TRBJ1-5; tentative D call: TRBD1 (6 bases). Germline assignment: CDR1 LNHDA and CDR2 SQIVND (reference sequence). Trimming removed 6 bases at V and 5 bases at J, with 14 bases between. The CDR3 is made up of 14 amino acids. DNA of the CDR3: TGTGCCAGTAGCCTGGACAGATTTTATCAGCCCCAGCATTTT. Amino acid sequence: CASSLDRFYQPQHF.

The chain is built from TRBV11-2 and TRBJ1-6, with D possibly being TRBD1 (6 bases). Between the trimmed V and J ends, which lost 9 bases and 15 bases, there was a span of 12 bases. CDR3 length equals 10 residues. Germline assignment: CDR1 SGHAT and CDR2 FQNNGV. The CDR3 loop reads CARTDSLLHF. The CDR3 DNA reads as TGTGCCAGGACGGACAGCCTCCTCCACTTT.

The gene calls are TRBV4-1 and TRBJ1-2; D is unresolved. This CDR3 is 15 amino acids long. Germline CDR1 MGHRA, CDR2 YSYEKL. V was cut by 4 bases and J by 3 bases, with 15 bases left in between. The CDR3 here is CASSPGPYWYYGYTF. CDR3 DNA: TGCGCCAGCAGCCCAGGCCCCTACTGGTACTATGGCTACACCTTC.

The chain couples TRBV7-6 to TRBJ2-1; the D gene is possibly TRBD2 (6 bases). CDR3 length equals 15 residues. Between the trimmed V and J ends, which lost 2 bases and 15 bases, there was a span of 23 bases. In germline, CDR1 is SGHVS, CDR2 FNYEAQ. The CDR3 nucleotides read TGTGCCAGCAGCTTATATGGCGGGGAGATATCTGCTGGGTTCTTC. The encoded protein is CASSLYGGEISAGFF.

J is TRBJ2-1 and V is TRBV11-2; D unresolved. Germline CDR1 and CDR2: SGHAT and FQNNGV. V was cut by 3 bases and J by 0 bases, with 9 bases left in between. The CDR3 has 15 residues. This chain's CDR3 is CASSFYPSSYNEQFF. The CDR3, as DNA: TGTGCCAGCAGCTTTTACCCGAGCTCCTACAATGAGCAGTTCTTC.

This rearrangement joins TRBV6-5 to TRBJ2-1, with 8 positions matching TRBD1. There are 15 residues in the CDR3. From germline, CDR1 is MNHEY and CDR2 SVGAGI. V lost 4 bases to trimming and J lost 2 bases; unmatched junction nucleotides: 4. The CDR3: CASSSDRGTYNEQFF. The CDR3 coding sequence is TGTGCCAGCAGTTCCGACAGGGGTACCTACAATGAGCAGTTCTTC.

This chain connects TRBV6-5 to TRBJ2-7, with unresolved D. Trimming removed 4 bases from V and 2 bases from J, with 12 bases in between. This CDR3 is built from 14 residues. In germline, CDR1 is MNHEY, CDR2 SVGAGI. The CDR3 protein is CASSSIFGAYEQYF. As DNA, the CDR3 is TGTGCCAGCAGTTCGATCTTTGGGGCCTACGAGCAGTACTTC.

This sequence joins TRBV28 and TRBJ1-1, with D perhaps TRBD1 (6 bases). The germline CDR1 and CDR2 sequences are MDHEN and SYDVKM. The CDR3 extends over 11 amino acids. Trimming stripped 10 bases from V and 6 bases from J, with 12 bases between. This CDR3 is CATNRASEAFF. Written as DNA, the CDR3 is TGTGCCACCAACAGGGCCTCTGAAGCTTTCTTT.

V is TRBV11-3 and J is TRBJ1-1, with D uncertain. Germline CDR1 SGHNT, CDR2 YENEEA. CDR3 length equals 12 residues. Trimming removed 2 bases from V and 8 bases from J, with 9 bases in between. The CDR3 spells CASSLPPREAFF. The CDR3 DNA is TGTGCCAGCAGCTTACCCCCTCGGGAAGCTTTCTTT.

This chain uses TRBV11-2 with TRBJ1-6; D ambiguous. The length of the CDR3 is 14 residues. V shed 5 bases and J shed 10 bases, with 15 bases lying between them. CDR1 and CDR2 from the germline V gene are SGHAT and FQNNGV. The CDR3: CASSPVSGGSPLHF. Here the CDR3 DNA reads TGTGCCAGCAGCCCGGTCTCGGGCGGGTCACCCCTCCACTTT.

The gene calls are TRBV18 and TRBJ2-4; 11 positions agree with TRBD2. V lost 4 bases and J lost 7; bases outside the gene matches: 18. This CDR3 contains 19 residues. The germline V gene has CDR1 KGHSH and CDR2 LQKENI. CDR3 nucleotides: TGTGCCAGCTCACTGATTGATCCCGGTACTAGCGGGAGTAGGAACATTCAGTACTTC. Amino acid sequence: CASSLIDPGTSGSRNIQYF.

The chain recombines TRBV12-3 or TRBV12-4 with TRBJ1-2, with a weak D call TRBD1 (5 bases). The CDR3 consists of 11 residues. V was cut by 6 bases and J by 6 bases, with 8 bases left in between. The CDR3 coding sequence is TGTGCCAGCAGGGGGCCTGATGGCTACACCTTC. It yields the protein CASRGPDGYTF.